The rows below give T cell receptor beta chains drawn from one sample of a study of blood T cell repertoires in COVID-19. Produced via immunoSEQ multiplex PCR; TCRdb's table is partial and in-frame only. This repertoire shows around 230,000 clones, approximately 90% found once; its top ten account for about 7%. Sequencing was carried out using peripheral blood. These TCRs come from a man aged 55-75 years who had recovered from COVID-19. The CDR3 runs from the conserved cysteine through the conserved F or W. D genes are given only for firm matches. Expanded clones are given a class, and other clones once, few, many or no size at all.

TRBV18,TRBJ2-7,once,.,CASSPLGDEQYF,TGTGCCAGCTCACCATTAGGGGATGAGCAGTACTTC
TRBV2,TRBJ1-5,.,TRBD1,CASSATGGYQPQHF,TGTGCCAGCAGTGCGACAGGGGGATACCAGCCCCAGCATTTT
TRBV29-1,TRBJ1-1,few,TRBD1,CSVAGRTGWTEAFF,TGCAGCGTTGCTGGCCGGACAGGGTGGACTGAAGCTTTCTTT
TRBV7-9,TRBJ1-2,.,.,CASSSFGSRRDYGYTF,TGTGCCAGCAGCTCGTTTGGTTCGAGGCGCGACTATGGCTACACCTTC
TRBV18,TRBJ2-3,.,TRBD2,CASSPLLTSDSSDTQYF,TGTGCCAGCTCACCGCTCCTGACTAGCGACTCCTCAGATACGCAGTATTTT
TRBV5-1,TRBJ2-2,once,TRBD1,CASSSPGTGNTGELFF,TGCGCCAGCAGCTCTCCCGGGACAGGGAACACCGGGGAGCTGTTTTTT
TRBV11-3,TRBJ2-2,.,.,CASSLGIGQPGGTGELFF,TGTGCCAGCAGCTTAGGAATAGGACAGCCCGGGGGGACCGGGGAGCTGTTTTTT
TRBV28,TRBJ1-2,.,TRBD1,CASSSHRGWGYGYTF,TGTGCCAGCAGTTCACACAGGGGTTGGGGCTATGGCTACACCTTC
TRBV6-5,TRBJ1-3,.,.,CASSYSFRGGNTIYF,TGTGCCAGCAGTTACTCTTTCAGGGGAGGAAACACCATATATTTT
TRBV10-3,TRBJ1-6,.,.,CAISTAGGGSPLHF,TGTGCCATCAGTACTGCCGGGGGAGGGTCACCCCTCCACTTT
TRBV19,TRBJ1-3,.,.,CASSFGGASGNTIYF,TGTGCCAGTAGTTTCGGGGGGGCTTCTGGAAACACCATATATTTT
TRBV6-5,TRBJ2-4,once,.,CASSYSIGKNIQYF,TGTGCCAGCAGTTACTCTATCGGCAAAAACATTCAGTACTTC
TRBV5-6,TRBJ2-6,.,.,CASSLYGRGRTSGANVLTF,TGTGCCAGCAGCTTGTACGGCAGGGGCCGTACCTCTGGGGCCAACGTCCTGACTTTC
TRBV19,TRBJ2-1,.,TRBD2,CASKPAYLAGGYNEQFF,TGTGCCAGTAAGCCCGCTTATCTAGCGGGGGGTTACAATGAGCAGTTCTTC
TRBV5-1,TRBJ2-5,.,.,CASSSPGGETQYF,TGCGCCAGCAGCTCCCCAGGAGGAGAGACCCAGTACTTC
TRBV10-3,TRBJ2-2,once,.,CASRQAQNTGELFF,TGTGCCTCCCGACAGGCCCAGAACACCGGGGAGCTGTTTTTT
TRBV5-3,TRBJ2-2,.,TRBD2,CARSSHRLAGGPGTGELFF,TGTGCCAGAAGCTCTCACCGACTAGCGGGGGGGCCTGGGACCGGGGAGCTGTTTTTT
TRBV10-3,TRBJ2-6,few,.,CAISESAGAGGANVLTF,TGTGCCATCAGTGAGTCTGCAGGGGCGGGTGGGGCCAACGTCCTGACTTTC
TRBV4-2,TRBJ2-1,.,TRBD1,CASSLYRGAPDEQFF,TGTGCCAGCAGCCTCTACAGGGGAGCCCCCGATGAGCAGTTCTTC
TRBV9,TRBJ1-3,.,.,CASSVGGLGGNTIYF,TGTGCCAGCAGCGTAGGCGGGCTTGGGGGAAACACCATATATTTT
TRBV7-2,TRBJ1-5,once,.,CASSSGAGRQPQHF,TGTGCCAGCAGCTCAGGGGCAGGTCGGCAGCCCCAGCATTTT
TRBV28,TRBJ1-3,.,.,CASSARTDFSGNTIYF,TGTGCCAGCAGTGCACGGACAGACTTCTCTGGAAACACCATATATTTT
TRBV2,TRBJ2-3,once,TRBD1,CASSIGTALTDTQYF,TGTGCCAGCAGCATCGGGACAGCCCTCACAGATACGCAGTATTTT
TRBV18,TRBJ2-2,.,TRBD1,CASSPGTAVTGELFF,TGTGCCAGCTCACCCGGGACAGCAGTCACCGGGGAGCTGTTTTTT
TRBV5-4,TRBJ2-3,.,TRBD2,CASSIAGGAPDTQYF,TGTGCCAGCAGCATAGCCGGGGGGGCCCCAGATACGCAGTATTTT
TRBV12-5,TRBJ2-7,.,.,CASGLWGPNEQYF,TGTGCTAGTGGTTTGTGGGGCCCCAACGAGCAGTACTTC
TRBV7-9,TRBJ1-1,.,.,CASSPQGNTEAFF,TGTGCCAGCAGCCCACAGGGAAACACTGAAGCTTTCTTT
TRBV19,TRBJ1-5,.,.,CASSLPRQVQPQHF,TGTGCCAGTAGTTTACCCCGACAGGTTCAGCCCCAGCATTTT
TRBV10-3,TRBJ1-3,few,.,CAISESYVNKDTIYF,TGTGCCATCAGTGAGTCGTACGTAAACAAAGACACCATATATTTT
TRBV5-4,TRBJ1-2,few,.,CASSSGAGSDYGYTF,TGTGCCAGCAGCTCTGGAGCAGGGTCGGACTATGGCTACACCTTC
TRBV29-1,TRBJ1-6,once,TRBD1,CSVASGTDPSPLHF,TGCAGCGTCGCTTCCGGGACAGACCCGTCACCCCTCCACTTT
TRBV5-1,TRBJ2-2,.,TRBD1,CASSLALGTGSTGELFF,TGCGCCAGCAGCTTGGCCCTCGGGACAGGGAGCACCGGGGAGCTGTTTTTT
TRBV6-6,TRBJ1-2,.,.,CASSYGPIYGYTF,TGTGCCAGCAGTTACGGCCCAATTTATGGCTACACCTTC
TRBV7-8,TRBJ2-1,once,TRBD1,CASSLPWGQANEQFF,TGTGCCAGCAGCTTGCCCTGGGGACAGGCGAATGAGCAGTTCTTC
TRBV4-1,TRBJ2-2,once,.,CASSPVDGGTGELFF,TGCGCCAGCAGCCCTGTTGATGGGGGGACCGGGGAGCTGTTTTTT
TRBV9,TRBJ2-3,.,.,CASSSQTDTQYF,TGTGCCAGCAGCTCACAGACGGATACGCAGTATTTT